Shown below are 5 T cell receptor beta chains from a single sample sequenced in a study of blood T cells in healthy people across ages (dated by TCRdb to the mid-2010s). Libraries were built with 5' RACE. The reads were generated on an Illumina HiSeq 2500. A second PCR of about 6 to 11 cycles was performed with a sample-barcoded 5' primer and a J-beta primer mix. In-frame beta chains were kept once TCRdb had trimmed the public reads at Q25 with fastp and called clones with MiXCR. Every CDR3 protein is listed once, alongside the most common genes and DNA of its rows. The table for this sample lists more than 450,000 distinct CDR3 sequences; about a quarter of them were counted only once. Approximately 3.3% of the sample rests with the top ten. The data also belong to a second study, concerning T cells of mothers and their children.

The source material was blood. The receptors stem from a boy between 2 and 15 years old in good health.

This chain uses TRBV6-1 with TRBJ2-1; D is perhaps TRBD1 (6 bases). The ends were cut back, 3 bases at V and 0 bases at J, with 9 bases in the middle. The V gene's germline CDR1 is MNHNS and CDR2 SASEGT. This CDR3 comprises 15 residues. CDR3 protein: CASSEDRDSYNEQFF. In DNA form, the CDR3 reads TGTGCCAGCAGTGAGGACAGAGACTCCTACAATGAGCAGTTCTTC.

V is TRBV20-1 and J is TRBJ1-1; 7 bases agree with TRBD1. Germline V CDR1 and CDR2: DFQATT, SNEGSKA (reference sequence). Unmatched junction bases numbered 5, after V lost 3 bases and J lost 7 bases. The CDR3 contains 12 residues. The CDR3 coding sequence is TGCAGTGCTAGTAGGGGGCGAGGTGAAGCTTTCTTT. This sequence encodes CSASRGRGEAFF.

This clonotype was seen only a few times. The CDR3: CASSQASNTEAFF. The DNA of the CDR3 is TGCGCCAGCAGCCAAGCGTCGAACACTGAAGCTTTCTTT. The V and J genes are TRBV4-3 and TRBJ1-1; unclear D gene. The CDR3 loop spans 13 amino acids. V was shortened by 1 base and J by 1 base, with 4 bases between the two germline ends. From germline, CDR1 is LGHNA and CDR2 YSLEER.

The chain carries TRBV6-6 and TRBJ2-5, with 12 bases aligning to TRBD2. The end of the DNA is better explained by TRBJ2-7, so the J call may be wrong. Looked up from germline, CDR1 is MNHNY and CDR2 is SVGAGI (reference sequence). The CDR3 contains 16 residues. CDR3 nucleotide sequence: TGTGCCAGCAGTTACCGGACTAGCGGGGACTCCTACGAGCAGTACTTC. Its protein is CASSYRTSGDSYEQYF.

V is TRBV3-1 and J is TRBJ2-4; no definite D call. CDR1 and CDR2 from the germline V gene are LGHDT and YNNKEL (reference sequence). The CDR3 is 17 amino acids. V was trimmed by 5 bases and J by 0 bases, leaving 17 bases between them. In nucleotides, the CDR3 is TGTGCCAGCAGCGCGCGACTCTTGACCCTAGCCAAAAACATTCAGTACTTC. Its protein product is CASSARLLTLAKNIQYF.